A selection of T cell receptor beta chains follows, all from one sample in a study of beta chain features in type 1 diabetes. The repertoire was sequenced with immunoSEQ multiplex PCR; TCRdb's copy has only in-frame clones and lacks some. The sample yields around 110,000 clones, about 15% seen once. The sample consisted of central memory CD4+ T cells from blood. The receptors were sampled from a man in his thirties or forties with type 1 diabetes. Each CDR3 is given with its conserved first and last residue. Each record gives: V gene, J gene, D gene, clone size, CDR3 DNA, CDR3 protein. The D gene is left open where the match is weak. The size entry is marked missing in some rows and otherwise reads once, few, many or a size class.

v_call: TRBV29-1
j_call: TRBJ2-5
d_call: -
clone_size: -
cdr3_nt: TGCAGCGCTGTGGGTGGCGGAGAGGAGACCCAGTACTTC
cdr3_aa: CSAVGGGEETQYF

v_call: TRBV18
j_call: TRBJ2-1
d_call: TRBD1
clone_size: -
cdr3_nt: TGTGCCAGCTCAATAATGGGGCAGGGGGCCCGAAGCTCCTACAATGAGCAGTTCTTC
cdr3_aa: CASSIMGQGARSSYNEQFF

v_call: TRBV9
j_call: TRBJ2-2
d_call: -
clone_size: many
cdr3_nt: TGTGCCAGCAGCGTAGCGGGGGAGAACACCGGGGAGCTGTTTTTT
cdr3_aa: CASSVAGENTGELFF

v_call: TRBV7-8
j_call: TRBJ2-5
d_call: -
clone_size: few
cdr3_nt: TGTGCCAGCAGCTTAGTGGGCAGGGGTTACCAGGAGACCCAGTACTTC
cdr3_aa: CASSLVGRGYQETQYF

v_call: TRBV5-1
j_call: TRBJ1-2
d_call: -
clone_size: -
cdr3_nt: TGCGCCAGCAGCTTGAGGGAGTACGGCTATGGCTACACCTTC
cdr3_aa: CASSLREYGYGYTF

v_call: TRBV6-5
j_call: TRBJ2-1
d_call: TRBD2
clone_size: few
cdr3_nt: TGTGCCAGCAGTTCCGGACTAGCGGGGGGGCCGTATGAGCAGTTCTTC
cdr3_aa: CASSSGLAGGPYEQFF

v_call: TRBV25-1
j_call: TRBJ1-2
d_call: -
clone_size: -
cdr3_nt: TGTGCCACCCGCGGGGCAGGGCGGTTTTTTTATGGCTACACCTTC
cdr3_aa: CATRGAGRFFYGYTF

v_call: TRBV6-5
j_call: TRBJ2-7
d_call: TRBD1
clone_size: -
cdr3_nt: TGTGCCAGCAGTAAAGACAGGGGTCCCTACGAGCAGTACTTC
cdr3_aa: CASSKDRGPYEQYF

v_call: TRBV11-2
j_call: TRBJ1-2
d_call: -
clone_size: many
cdr3_nt: TGTGCCAGCAACAATGACAGGTCCATTAGCTATGGCTACACCTTC
cdr3_aa: CASNNDRSISYGYTF

v_call: TRBV15
j_call: TRBJ2-5
d_call: -
clone_size: -
cdr3_nt: TGTGCCACCGGACTATTCCAAGAGACCCAGTACTTC
cdr3_aa: CATGLFQETQYF

v_call: TRBV4-3
j_call: TRBJ1-2
d_call: TRBD1
clone_size: few
cdr3_nt: TGCGCCAGCAGCCCACAGGGGGCAGCTGGTGGCTACACCTTC
cdr3_aa: CASSPQGAAGGYTF

v_call: TRBV7-2
j_call: TRBJ1-2
d_call: -
clone_size: few
cdr3_nt: TGTGCCAGCAGCTTAGGTGGCGAGGGGGTGTGGGACGGCTACACCTTC
cdr3_aa: CASSLGGEGVWDGYTF

v_call: TRBV7-2
j_call: TRBJ1-2
d_call: -
clone_size: few
cdr3_nt: TGTGCCAGCAGCTTAGGAGGGGCTGGTGGCTACACCTTC
cdr3_aa: CASSLGGAGGYTF

v_call: TRBV30
j_call: TRBJ2-2
d_call: -
clone_size: few
cdr3_nt: TGTGCCTGGAGTGTACGGAGGTCAGGGTTCAACACCGGGGAGCTGTTTTTT
cdr3_aa: CAWSVRRSGFNTGELFF

v_call: TRBV5-4
j_call: TRBJ2-5
d_call: TRBD1
clone_size: -
cdr3_nt: TGTGCCAGCAGCTTGCCCCCGGGACAGTTGCTGGAGACCCAGTACTTC
cdr3_aa: CASSLPPGQLLETQYF

v_call: TRBV29-1
j_call: TRBJ2-1
d_call: -
clone_size: -
cdr3_nt: TGCAGCGTTGAATCCACAGGGAATGAGCAGTTCTTC
cdr3_aa: CSVESTGNEQFF

v_call: TRBV7-9
j_call: TRBJ1-4
d_call: -
clone_size: many
cdr3_nt: TGTGCCAGCAGCTTAGCGACCAGCGGAGGTGAAAAACTGTTTTTT
cdr3_aa: CASSLATSGGEKLFF

v_call: TRBV2
j_call: TRBJ2-1
d_call: -
clone_size: few
cdr3_nt: TGTGCCAGCATGTTGGACTTTAGGGATGAGCAGTTCTTC
cdr3_aa: CASMLDFRDEQFF

v_call: TRBV28
j_call: TRBJ1-6
d_call: -
clone_size: -
cdr3_nt: TGTGCCAGGCAAAGGGAGGCTTCACCCCTCCACTTT
cdr3_aa: CARQREASPLHF

v_call: TRBV5-4
j_call: TRBJ2-1
d_call: -
clone_size: -
cdr3_nt: TGTGCCAGCAGCTTGGGAGGGGGACTATACAATGAGCAGTTCTTC
cdr3_aa: CASSLGGGLYNEQFF

v_call: TRBV9
j_call: TRBJ2-1
d_call: TRBD2
clone_size: -
cdr3_nt: TGTGCCAGCAGCGTAGTAGCGGGGCGATACAATGAGCAGTTCTTC
cdr3_aa: CASSVVAGRYNEQFF

v_call: TRBV5-4
j_call: TRBJ1-2
d_call: -
clone_size: -
cdr3_nt: TGTGCCAGCAGCTTGAACGGAGGTGATGGCTACACCTTC
cdr3_aa: CASSLNGGDGYTF

v_call: TRBV28
j_call: TRBJ2-3
d_call: TRBD2
clone_size: many
cdr3_nt: TGTGCCAGCAGTTTAGTAGCGGGGGGCACAGATACGCAGTATTTT
cdr3_aa: CASSLVAGGTDTQYF

v_call: TRBV4-2
j_call: TRBJ2-7
d_call: -
clone_size: -
cdr3_nt: TGTGCCAGCAGCCAAGGAGGGGTCGACGAGCAGTACTTC
cdr3_aa: CASSQGGVDEQYF

v_call: TRBV29-1
j_call: TRBJ1-2
d_call: TRBD1
clone_size: few
cdr3_nt: TGCAGCGTTGAAGATCATGGGACAGGGGTGATGTATGGCTACACCTTC
cdr3_aa: CSVEDHGTGVMYGYTF

v_call: TRBV23-1
j_call: TRBJ2-7
d_call: TRBD1
clone_size: few
cdr3_nt: TGCGCCAGCAGTCAATGGCGGAACAGGGGCAACTACGAGCAGTACTTC
cdr3_aa: CASSQWRNRGNYEQYF

v_call: TRBV7-2
j_call: TRBJ2-5
d_call: TRBD1
clone_size: few
cdr3_nt: TGTGCCAGCAGCCGTGACAGGGGAGAGACCCAGTACTTC
cdr3_aa: CASSRDRGETQYF

v_call: TRBV11-2
j_call: TRBJ2-5
d_call: TRBD2
clone_size: -
cdr3_nt: TGTGCCAGCGGTTCGGGAGGACTAGCGAGAGAGACCCAGTACTTC
cdr3_aa: CASGSGGLARETQYF

v_call: TRBV4-3
j_call: TRBJ2-2
d_call: -
clone_size: -
cdr3_nt: TGCGCCAGCAGCCAAGATAGAAGCAGGGAGCTGTTTTTT
cdr3_aa: CASSQDRSRELFF

v_call: TRBV6-5
j_call: TRBJ2-1
d_call: TRBD2
clone_size: few
cdr3_nt: TGTGCCAGCAGTTACTCAGCGGGGGTGTACAATGAGCAGTTCTTC
cdr3_aa: CASSYSAGVYNEQFF

v_call: TRBV7-9
j_call: TRBJ2-7
d_call: -
clone_size: -
cdr3_nt: TGTGCCAGCAGTCAATCAGGGATCTCCCACGAGCAGTACTTC
cdr3_aa: CASSQSGISHEQYF

v_call: TRBV7-8
j_call: TRBJ1-2
d_call: -
clone_size: -
cdr3_nt: TGTGCCAGCAGCCCCGGTCAATCCCTCTATGGCTACACCTTC
cdr3_aa: CASSPGQSLYGYTF

v_call: TRBV28
j_call: TRBJ1-2
d_call: -
clone_size: -
cdr3_nt: TGTGCCAGCAGTTTGGCGACTAACTATGGCTACACCTTC
cdr3_aa: CASSLATNYGYTF

v_call: TRBV15
j_call: TRBJ2-3
d_call: -
clone_size: few
cdr3_nt: TGTGCCACCAGCAGAGATTTAGTTTTTGCAGATACGCAGTATTTT
cdr3_aa: CATSRDLVFADTQYF

v_call: TRBV2
j_call: TRBJ1-6
d_call: -
clone_size: -
cdr3_nt: TGTGCCAGGGGCCTGGGAAATTCACCCCTCCACTTT
cdr3_aa: CARGLGNSPLHF

v_call: TRBV5-5
j_call: TRBJ2-7
d_call: -
clone_size: -
cdr3_nt: TGTGCCAGCAGCCAAGAAGCGCGGGCCTACGAGCAGTACTTC
cdr3_aa: CASSQEARAYEQYF

v_call: TRBV6-5
j_call: TRBJ2-4
d_call: -
clone_size: -
cdr3_nt: TGTGCCAGCAGGGATACAAACATTCAGTACTTC
cdr3_aa: CASRDTNIQYF

v_call: TRBV9
j_call: TRBJ2-7
d_call: TRBD1
clone_size: -
cdr3_nt: TGTGCCAGCAGCGTGCGGACAGGGCCCTACGAGCAGTACTTC
cdr3_aa: CASSVRTGPYEQYF

v_call: TRBV5-1
j_call: TRBJ1-4
d_call: -
clone_size: -
cdr3_nt: TGCGCCAGCAGCTTGGCCGCCGGGGCTGAGAGCGAAAAACTGTTTTTT
cdr3_aa: CASSLAAGAESEKLFF

v_call: TRBV7-9
j_call: TRBJ1-4
d_call: -
clone_size: -
cdr3_nt: TGTGCCAGCAGCAGGACGTGGGAGGAGCGGCAAACTAATGAAAAACTGTTTTTT
cdr3_aa: CASSRTWEERQTNEKLFF

v_call: TRBV4-1
j_call: TRBJ1-2
d_call: -
clone_size: few
cdr3_nt: TGCGCCAGCAGCCAAGTGTTGGGAGGAAGGGTATATGGCTACACCTTC
cdr3_aa: CASSQVLGGRVYGYTF

v_call: TRBV7-2
j_call: TRBJ2-3
d_call: -
clone_size: -
cdr3_nt: TGTGCCAGCACGCACGGGGCGAGCGATACGCAGTATTTT
cdr3_aa: CASTHGASDTQYF

v_call: TRBV10-3
j_call: TRBJ1-2
d_call: -
clone_size: few
cdr3_nt: TGTGCCATCAGTGAGACAGGGAACTATGGCTACACCTTC
cdr3_aa: CAISETGNYGYTF

v_call: TRBV9
j_call: TRBJ1-5
d_call: -
clone_size: -
cdr3_nt: TGTGCCAGCAGCGTAGATGGGCAGTCTGATCAGCCCCAGCATTTT
cdr3_aa: CASSVDGQSDQPQHF

v_call: TRBV5-1
j_call: TRBJ2-3
d_call: -
clone_size: few
cdr3_nt: TGCGCCAGCAGCCCTTGGCTTACAGATACGCAGTATTTT
cdr3_aa: CASSPWLTDTQYF

v_call: TRBV7-6
j_call: TRBJ2-3
d_call: -
clone_size: -
cdr3_nt: TGTGCCAGCAGCCCTCTGGGGACACCGTCAGATACGCAGTATTTT
cdr3_aa: CASSPLGTPSDTQYF

v_call: TRBV4-2
j_call: TRBJ1-5
d_call: -
clone_size: few
cdr3_nt: TGTGCCAGCAGCCAAGATCAGGAATGGAATCAGCCCCAGCATTTT
cdr3_aa: CASSQDQEWNQPQHF

v_call: TRBV5-1
j_call: TRBJ2-3
d_call: TRBD1
clone_size: -
cdr3_nt: TGCGCCAGCAGCTGGACAGGGGGCGGCACAGATACGCAGTATTTT
cdr3_aa: CASSWTGGGTDTQYF

v_call: TRBV4-1
j_call: TRBJ2-7
d_call: -
clone_size: many
cdr3_nt: TGCGCCAGCAGCCAAGCAAGCGGAGTTCTCTACGAGCAGTACTTC
cdr3_aa: CASSQASGVLYEQYF

v_call: TRBV30
j_call: TRBJ2-1
d_call: -
clone_size: -
cdr3_nt: TGTGCCTGGAGTACAACGGGGAGCTCCTACAATGAGCAGTTCTTC
cdr3_aa: CAWSTTGSSYNEQFF

v_call: TRBV7-2
j_call: TRBJ1-5
d_call: -
clone_size: -
cdr3_nt: TGTGCCAGCACGGACTGGGTGGGCGGACAGCCCCAGCATTTT
cdr3_aa: CASTDWVGGQPQHF

v_call: TRBV5-6
j_call: TRBJ1-6
d_call: -
clone_size: -
cdr3_nt: TGTGCCAGCAGCGTGACAGCTTATAATTCACCCCTCCACTTT
cdr3_aa: CASSVTAYNSPLHF

v_call: TRBV4-3
j_call: TRBJ2-1
d_call: -
clone_size: -
cdr3_nt: TGCGCCAGCAGCCAAGAAACGCGCCCCGCCTACAATGAGCAGTTCTTC
cdr3_aa: CASSQETRPAYNEQFF

v_call: TRBV29-1
j_call: TRBJ2-1
d_call: TRBD1
clone_size: few
cdr3_nt: TGCAGCGTAAGGGACAGGTCCAGGGCCACGAATGAGCAGTTCTTC
cdr3_aa: CSVRDRSRATNEQFF